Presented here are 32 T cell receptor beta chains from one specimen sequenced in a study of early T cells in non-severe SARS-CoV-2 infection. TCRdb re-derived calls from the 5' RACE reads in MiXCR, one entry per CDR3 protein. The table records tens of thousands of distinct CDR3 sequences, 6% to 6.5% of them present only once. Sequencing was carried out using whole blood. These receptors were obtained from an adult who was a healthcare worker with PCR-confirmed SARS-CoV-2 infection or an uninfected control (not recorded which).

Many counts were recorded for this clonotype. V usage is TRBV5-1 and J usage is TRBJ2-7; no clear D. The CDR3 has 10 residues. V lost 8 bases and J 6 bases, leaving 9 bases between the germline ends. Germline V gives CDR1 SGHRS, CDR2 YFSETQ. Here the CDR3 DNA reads TGCGCCAGGGACGTCAGCGAGCAGTACTTC. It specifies CARDVSEQYF.

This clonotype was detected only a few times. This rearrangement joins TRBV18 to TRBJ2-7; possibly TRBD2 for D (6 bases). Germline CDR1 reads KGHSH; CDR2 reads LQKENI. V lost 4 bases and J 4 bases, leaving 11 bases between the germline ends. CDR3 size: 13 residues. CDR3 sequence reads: CASSREGGYEQYF. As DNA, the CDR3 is TGTGCCAGCTCACGGGAAGGAGGGTACGAGCAGTACTTC.

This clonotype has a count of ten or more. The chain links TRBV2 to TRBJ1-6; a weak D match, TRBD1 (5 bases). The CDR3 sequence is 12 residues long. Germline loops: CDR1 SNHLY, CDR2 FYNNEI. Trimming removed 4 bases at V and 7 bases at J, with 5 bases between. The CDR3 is CASSGDNSPLHF. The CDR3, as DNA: TGTGCCAGCAGTGGGGACAATTCACCCCTCCACTTT. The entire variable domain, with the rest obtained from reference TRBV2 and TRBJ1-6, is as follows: EPEVTQTPSHQVTQMGQEVILRCVPISNHLYFYWYRQILGQKVEFLVSFYNNEISEKSEIFDDQFSVERPDGSNFTLKIRSTKLEDSAMYFCASSGDNSPLHFGNGTRLTVT.

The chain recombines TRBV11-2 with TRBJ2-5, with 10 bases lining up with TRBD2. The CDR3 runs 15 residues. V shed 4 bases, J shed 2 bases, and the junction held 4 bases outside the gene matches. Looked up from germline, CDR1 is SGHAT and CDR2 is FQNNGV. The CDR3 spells CASSSWTSGQETQYF. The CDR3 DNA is TGTGCCAGCAGCTCCTGGACTAGCGGACAAGAGACCCAGTACTTC.

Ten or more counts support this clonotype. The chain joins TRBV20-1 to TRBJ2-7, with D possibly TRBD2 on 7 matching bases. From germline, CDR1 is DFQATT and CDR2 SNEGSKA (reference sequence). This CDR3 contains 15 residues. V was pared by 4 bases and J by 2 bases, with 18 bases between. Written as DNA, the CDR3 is TGCAGTGCTACTACCCCACAGGGAGGGACCTACGAGCAGTACTTC. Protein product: CSATTPQGGTYEQYF.

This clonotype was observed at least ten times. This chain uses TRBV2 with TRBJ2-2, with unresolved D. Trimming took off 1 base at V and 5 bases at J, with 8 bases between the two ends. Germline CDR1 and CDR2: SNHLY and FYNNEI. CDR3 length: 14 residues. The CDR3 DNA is TGTGCCAGCAGTGAAGGACTCGAAACCGGGGAGCTGTTTTTT. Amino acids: CASSEGLETGELFF.

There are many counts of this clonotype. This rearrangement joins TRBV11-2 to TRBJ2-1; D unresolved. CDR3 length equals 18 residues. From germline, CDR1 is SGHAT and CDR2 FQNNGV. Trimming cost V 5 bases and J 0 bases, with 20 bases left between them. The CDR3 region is CASSHRRLVLNSYNEQFF. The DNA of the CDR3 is TGTGCCAGCAGCCATCGACGGCTAGTCCTGAACTCCTACAATGAGCAGTTCTTC. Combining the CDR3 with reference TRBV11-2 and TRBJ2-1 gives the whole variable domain EAGVAQSPRYKIIEKRQSVAFWCNPISGHATLYWYQQILGQGPKLLIQFQNNGVVDDSQLPKDRFSAERLKGVDSTLKIQPAKLEDSAVYLCASSHRRLVLNSYNEQFFGPGTRLTVL.

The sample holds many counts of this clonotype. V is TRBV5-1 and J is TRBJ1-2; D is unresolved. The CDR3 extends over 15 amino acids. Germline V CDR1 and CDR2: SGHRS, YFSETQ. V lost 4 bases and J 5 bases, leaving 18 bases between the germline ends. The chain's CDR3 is CASSLDPSRIYGYTF. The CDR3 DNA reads TGCGCCAGCAGCCTGGACCCGAGTAGGATATATGGCTACACCTTC. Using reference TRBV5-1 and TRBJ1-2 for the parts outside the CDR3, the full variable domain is KAGVTQTPRYLIKTRGQQVTLSCSPISGHRSVSWYQQTPGQGLQFLFEYFSETQRNKGNFPGRFSGRQFSNSRSEMNVSTLELGDSALYLCASSLDPSRIYGYTFGSGTRLTVV.

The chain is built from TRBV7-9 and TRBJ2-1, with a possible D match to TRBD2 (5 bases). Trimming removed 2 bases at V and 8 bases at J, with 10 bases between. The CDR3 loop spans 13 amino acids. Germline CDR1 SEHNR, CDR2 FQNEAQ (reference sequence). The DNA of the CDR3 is TGTGCCAGCAGCTTACCCACTAGAGATGAGCAGTTCTTC. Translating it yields CASSLPTRDEQFF.

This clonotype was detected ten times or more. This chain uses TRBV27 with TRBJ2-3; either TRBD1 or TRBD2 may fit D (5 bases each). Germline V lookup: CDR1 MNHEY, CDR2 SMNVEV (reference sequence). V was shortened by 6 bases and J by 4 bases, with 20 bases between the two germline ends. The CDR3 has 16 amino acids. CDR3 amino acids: CASSPTGPWGADTQYF. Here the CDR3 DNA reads TGTGCCAGCAGCCCCACGGGGCCCTGGGGCGCAGATACGCAGTATTTT.

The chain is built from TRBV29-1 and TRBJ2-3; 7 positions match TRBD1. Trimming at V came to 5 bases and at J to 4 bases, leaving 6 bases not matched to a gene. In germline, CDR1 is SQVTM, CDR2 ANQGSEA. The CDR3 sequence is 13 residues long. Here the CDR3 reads CSVPGQVADTQYF. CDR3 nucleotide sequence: TGCAGCGTTCCTGGACAGGTCGCAGATACGCAGTATTTT.

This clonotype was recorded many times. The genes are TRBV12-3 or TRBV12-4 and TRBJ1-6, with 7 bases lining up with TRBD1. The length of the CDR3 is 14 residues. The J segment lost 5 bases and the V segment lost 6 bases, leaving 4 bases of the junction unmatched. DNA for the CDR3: TGTGCCAGCAGCCACAGGGGTAATAATTCACCCCTCCACTTT. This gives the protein CASSHRGNNSPLHF.

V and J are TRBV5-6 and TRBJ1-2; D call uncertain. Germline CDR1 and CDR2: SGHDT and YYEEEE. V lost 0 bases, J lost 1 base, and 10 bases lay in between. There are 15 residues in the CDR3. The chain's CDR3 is CASSLVSNSNYGYTF. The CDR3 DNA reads TGTGCCAGCAGCTTGGTTTCCAACAGTAACTATGGCTACACCTTC.

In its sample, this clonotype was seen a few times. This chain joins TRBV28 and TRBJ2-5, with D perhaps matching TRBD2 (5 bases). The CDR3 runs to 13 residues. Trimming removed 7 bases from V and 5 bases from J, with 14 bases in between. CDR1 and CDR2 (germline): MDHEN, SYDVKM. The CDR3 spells CASNGGRGETQYF. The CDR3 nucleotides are TGTGCCAGCAATGGCGGGCGTGGGGAGACCCAGTACTTC.

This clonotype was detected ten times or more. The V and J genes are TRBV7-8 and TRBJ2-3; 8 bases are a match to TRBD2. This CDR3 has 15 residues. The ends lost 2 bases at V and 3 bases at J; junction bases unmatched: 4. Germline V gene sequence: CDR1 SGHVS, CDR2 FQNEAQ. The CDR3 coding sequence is TGTGCCAGCAGCTTAAAGGGACTAGGGACAGATACGCAGTATTTT. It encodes CASSLKGLGTDTQYF. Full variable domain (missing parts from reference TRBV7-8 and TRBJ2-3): GAGVSQSPRYKVAKRGQDVALRCDPISGHVSLFWYQQALGQGPEFLTYFQNEAQLDKSGLPSDRFFAERPEGSVSTLKIQRTQQEDSAVYLCASSLKGLGTDTQYFGPGTRLTVL.

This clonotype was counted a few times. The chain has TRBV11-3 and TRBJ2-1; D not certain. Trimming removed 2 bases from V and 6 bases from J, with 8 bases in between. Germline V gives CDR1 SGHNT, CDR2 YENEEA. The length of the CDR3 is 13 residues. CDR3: CASSLFSPNEQFF. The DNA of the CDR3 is TGTGCCAGCAGCTTATTTTCCCCCAATGAGCAGTTCTTC. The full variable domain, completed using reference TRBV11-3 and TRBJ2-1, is EAGVVQSPRYKIIEKKQPVAFWCNPISGHNTLYWYLQNLGQGPELLIRYENEEAVDDSQLPKDRFSAERLKGVDSTLKIQPAELGDSAVYLCASSLFSPNEQFFGPGTRLTVL.

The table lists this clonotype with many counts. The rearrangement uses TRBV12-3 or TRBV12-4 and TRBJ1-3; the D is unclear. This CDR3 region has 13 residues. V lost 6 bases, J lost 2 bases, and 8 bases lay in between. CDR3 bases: TGTGCCAGCAGCCTGTCGGCTGGAAACACCATATATTTT. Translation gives CASSLSAGNTIYF.

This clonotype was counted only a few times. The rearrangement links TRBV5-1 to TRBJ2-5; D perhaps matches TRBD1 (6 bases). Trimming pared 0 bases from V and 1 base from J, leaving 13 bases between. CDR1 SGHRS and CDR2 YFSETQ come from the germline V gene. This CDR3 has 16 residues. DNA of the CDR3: TGCGCCAGCAGCTTGGGCAGGGGATGGACCCAAGAGACCCAGTACTTC. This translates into CASSLGRGWTQETQYF.

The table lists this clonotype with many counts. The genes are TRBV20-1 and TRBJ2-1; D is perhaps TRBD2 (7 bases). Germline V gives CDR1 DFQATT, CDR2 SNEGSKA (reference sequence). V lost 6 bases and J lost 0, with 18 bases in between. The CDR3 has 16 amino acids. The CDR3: CSASWGGGISYNEQFF. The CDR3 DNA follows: TGCAGTGCATCGTGGGGGGGCGGTATCTCCTACAATGAGCAGTTCTTC.

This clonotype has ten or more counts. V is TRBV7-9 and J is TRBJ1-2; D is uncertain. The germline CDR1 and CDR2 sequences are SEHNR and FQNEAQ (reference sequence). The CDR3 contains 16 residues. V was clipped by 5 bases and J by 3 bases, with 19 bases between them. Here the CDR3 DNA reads TGTGCCAGCAGCCGATTTGGGTTGGGGATTGACTATGGCTACACCTTC. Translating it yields CASSRFGLGIDYGYTF.

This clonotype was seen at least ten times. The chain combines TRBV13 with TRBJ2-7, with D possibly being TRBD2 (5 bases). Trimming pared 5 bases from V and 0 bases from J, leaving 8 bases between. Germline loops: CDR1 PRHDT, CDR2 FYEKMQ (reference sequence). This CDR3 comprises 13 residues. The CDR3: CASSGRDSYEQYF. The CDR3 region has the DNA TGTGCCAGCAGCGGCCGGGACTCCTACGAGCAGTACTTC.

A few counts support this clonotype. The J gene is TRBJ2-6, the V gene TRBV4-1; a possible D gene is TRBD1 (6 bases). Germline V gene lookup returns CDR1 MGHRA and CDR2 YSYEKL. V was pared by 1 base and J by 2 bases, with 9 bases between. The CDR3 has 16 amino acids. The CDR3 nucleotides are TGCGCCAGCAGCCAAGTCCCAGGGGCTGGGGCCAACGTCCTGACTTTC. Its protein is CASSQVPGAGANVLTF.

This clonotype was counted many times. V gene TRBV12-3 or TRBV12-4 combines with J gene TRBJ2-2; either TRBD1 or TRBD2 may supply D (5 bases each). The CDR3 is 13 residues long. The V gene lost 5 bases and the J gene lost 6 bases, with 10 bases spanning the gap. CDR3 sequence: CASSQGSAGELFF. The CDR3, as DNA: TGTGCCAGCAGTCAGGGTAGCGCCGGGGAGCTGTTTTTT.

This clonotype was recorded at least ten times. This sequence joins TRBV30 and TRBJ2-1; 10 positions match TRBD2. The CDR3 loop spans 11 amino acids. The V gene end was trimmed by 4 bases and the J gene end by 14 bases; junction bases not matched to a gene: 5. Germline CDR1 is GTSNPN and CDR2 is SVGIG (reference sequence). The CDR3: CAWTSGGKKFF. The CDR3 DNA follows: TGTGCCTGGACTAGCGGGGGAAAAAAGTTCTTC.

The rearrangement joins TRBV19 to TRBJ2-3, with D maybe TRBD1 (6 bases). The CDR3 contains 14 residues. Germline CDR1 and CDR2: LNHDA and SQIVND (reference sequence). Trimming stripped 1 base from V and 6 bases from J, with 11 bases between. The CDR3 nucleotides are TGTGCCAGTAGTATAGGGTACAGGGTGGATACGCAGTATTTT. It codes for CASSIGYRVDTQYF.

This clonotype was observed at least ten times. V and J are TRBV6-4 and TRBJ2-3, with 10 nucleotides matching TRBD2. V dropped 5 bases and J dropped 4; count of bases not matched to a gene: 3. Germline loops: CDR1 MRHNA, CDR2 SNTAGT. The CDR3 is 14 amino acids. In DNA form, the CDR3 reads TGTGCCAGCAGTCCCGGGACTAGCGCAGATACGCAGTATTTT. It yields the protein CASSPGTSADTQYF.

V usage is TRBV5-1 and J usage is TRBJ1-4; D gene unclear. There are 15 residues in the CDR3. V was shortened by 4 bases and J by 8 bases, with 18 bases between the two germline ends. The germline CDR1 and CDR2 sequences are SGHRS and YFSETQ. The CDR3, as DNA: TGCGCCAGCAGCCCACCCCAAGGGCAAGGGGAAAAACTGTTTTTT. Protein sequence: CASSPPQGQGEKLFF.

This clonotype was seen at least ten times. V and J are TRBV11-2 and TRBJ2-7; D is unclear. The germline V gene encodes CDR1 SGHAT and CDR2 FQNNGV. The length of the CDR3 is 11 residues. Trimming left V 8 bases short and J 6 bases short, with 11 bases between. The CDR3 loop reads CASAHWGEQYF. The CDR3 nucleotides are TGTGCCAGCGCACATTGGGGCGAGCAGTACTTC.

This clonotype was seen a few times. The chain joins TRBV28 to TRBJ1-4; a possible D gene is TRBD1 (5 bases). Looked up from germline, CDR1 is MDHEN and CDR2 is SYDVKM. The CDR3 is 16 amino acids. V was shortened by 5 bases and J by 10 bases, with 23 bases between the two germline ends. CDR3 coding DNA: TGTGCCAGCAGTCCCCCTTCACGGGGCTACCAAGGAAAACTGTTTTTT. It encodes CASSPPSRGYQGKLFF. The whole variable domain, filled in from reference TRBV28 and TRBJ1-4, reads DVKVTQSSRYLVKRTGEKVFLECVQDMDHENMFWYRQDPGLGLRLIYFSYDVKMKEKGDIPEGYSVSREKKERFSLILESASTNQTSMYLCASSPPSRGYQGKLFFGSGTQLSVL.

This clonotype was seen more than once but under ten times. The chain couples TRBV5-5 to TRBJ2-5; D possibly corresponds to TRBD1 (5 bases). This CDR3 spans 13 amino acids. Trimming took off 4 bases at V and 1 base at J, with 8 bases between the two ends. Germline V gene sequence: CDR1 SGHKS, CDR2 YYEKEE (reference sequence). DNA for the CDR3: TGTGCCAGCAGCGCAGGGTTCCAAGAGACCCAGTACTTC. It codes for CASSAGFQETQYF.

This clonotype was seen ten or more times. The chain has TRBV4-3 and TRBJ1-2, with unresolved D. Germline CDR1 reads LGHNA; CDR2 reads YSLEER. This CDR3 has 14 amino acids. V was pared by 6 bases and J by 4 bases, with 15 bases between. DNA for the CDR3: TGCGCCAGCAGTTCCTCACCCGGGAGCTATGGCTACACCTTC. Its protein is CASSSSPGSYGYTF.

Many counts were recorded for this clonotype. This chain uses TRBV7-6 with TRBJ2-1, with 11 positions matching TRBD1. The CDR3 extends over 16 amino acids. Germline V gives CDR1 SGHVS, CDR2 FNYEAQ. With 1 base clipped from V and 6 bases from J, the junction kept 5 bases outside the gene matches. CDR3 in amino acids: CASSLVGQGAVNEQFF. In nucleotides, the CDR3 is TGTGCCAGCAGCTTAGTCGGACAGGGGGCTGTCAATGAGCAGTTCTTC.